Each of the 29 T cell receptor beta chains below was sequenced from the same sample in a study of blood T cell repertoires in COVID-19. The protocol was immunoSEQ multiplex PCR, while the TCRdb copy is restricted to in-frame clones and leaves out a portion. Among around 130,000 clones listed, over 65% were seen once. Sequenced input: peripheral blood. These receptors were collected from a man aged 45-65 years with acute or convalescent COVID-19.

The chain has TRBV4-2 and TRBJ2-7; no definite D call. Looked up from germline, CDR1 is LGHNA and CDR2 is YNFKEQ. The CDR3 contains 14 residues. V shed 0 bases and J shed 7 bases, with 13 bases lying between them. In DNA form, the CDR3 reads TGTGCCAGCAGCCAAGAACCGGGTTCTAGGGAGCAGTACTTC. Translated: CASSQEPGSREQYF.

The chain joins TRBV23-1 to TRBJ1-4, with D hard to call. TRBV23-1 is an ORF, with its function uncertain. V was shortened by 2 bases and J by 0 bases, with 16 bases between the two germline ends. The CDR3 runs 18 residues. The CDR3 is CASSQISGDSATNEKLFF. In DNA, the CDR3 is TGCGCCAGCAGTCAAATTTCAGGTGATTCGGCAACTAATGAAAAACTGTTTTTT.

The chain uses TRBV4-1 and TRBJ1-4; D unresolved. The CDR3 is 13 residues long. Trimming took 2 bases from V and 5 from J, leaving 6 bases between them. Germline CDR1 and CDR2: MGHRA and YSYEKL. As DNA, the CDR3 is TGCGCCAGCAGCCAATGGAGGAATGAAAAACTGTTTTTT. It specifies CASSQWRNEKLFF.

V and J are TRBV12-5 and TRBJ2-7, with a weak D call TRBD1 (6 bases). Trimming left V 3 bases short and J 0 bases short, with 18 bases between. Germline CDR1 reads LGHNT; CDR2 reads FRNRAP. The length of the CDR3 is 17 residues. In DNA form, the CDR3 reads TGTGCTAGTGGTTTCTCATCGGACAGCGACAGCTCCTACGAGCAGTACTTC. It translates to CASGFSSDSDSSYEQYF.

The CDR3 loop reads CASSYSWGLNEKLFF. The CDR3 DNA reads as TGTGCCAGCAGTTACTCGTGGGGGCTTAATGAAAAACTGTTTTTT. The chain employs TRBV6-5 and TRBJ1-4, with D possibly being TRBD1 (6 bases). The CDR3 runs to 15 residues. V lost 0 bases to trimming and J lost 4 bases, with 9 bases between them. Germline CDR1 is MNHEY and CDR2 is SVGAGI.

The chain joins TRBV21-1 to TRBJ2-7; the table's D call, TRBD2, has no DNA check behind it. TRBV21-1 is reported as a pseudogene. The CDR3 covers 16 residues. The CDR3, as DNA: TGTGCCAGCCTCCGGTCGGCGGTGACTATTTCCTACGAGCAGTACGTC. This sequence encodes CASLRSAVTISYEQYV.

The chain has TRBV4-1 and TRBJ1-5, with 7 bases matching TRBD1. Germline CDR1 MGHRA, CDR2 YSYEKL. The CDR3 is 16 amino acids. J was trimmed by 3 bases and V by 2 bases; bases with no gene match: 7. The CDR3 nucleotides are TGCGCCAGCAGCCAATTTCCGGGACAGACCAATCAGCCCCAGCATTTT. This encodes CASSQFPGQTNQPQHF.

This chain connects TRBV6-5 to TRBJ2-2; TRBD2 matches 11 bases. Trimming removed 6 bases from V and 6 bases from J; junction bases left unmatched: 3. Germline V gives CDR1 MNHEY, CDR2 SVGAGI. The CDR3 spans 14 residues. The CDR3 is CASRMTSGAGELFF. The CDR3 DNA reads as TGTGCCAGCAGGATGACTAGCGGGGCCGGGGAGCTGTTTTTT.

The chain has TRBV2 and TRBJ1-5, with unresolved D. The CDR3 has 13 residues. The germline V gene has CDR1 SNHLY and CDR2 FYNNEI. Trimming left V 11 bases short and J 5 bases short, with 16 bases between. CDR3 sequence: CAGRARPDQPQHF. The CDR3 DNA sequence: TGTGCCGGCCGAGCTAGACCCGATCAGCCCCAGCATTTT.

DNA of the CDR3: TGTGCCATCAGTGAATTGGTTGGGGCCGAAGACAGCACAGATACGCAGTATTTT. Translated: CAISELVGAEDSTDTQYF. This chain links TRBV10-3 with TRBJ2-3; D might be TRBD1 (5 bases). The CDR3 runs 18 residues. CDR1 is ENHRY, CDR2 SYGVKD, per germline. The ends were cut back, 3 bases at V and 0 bases at J, with 19 bases in the middle.

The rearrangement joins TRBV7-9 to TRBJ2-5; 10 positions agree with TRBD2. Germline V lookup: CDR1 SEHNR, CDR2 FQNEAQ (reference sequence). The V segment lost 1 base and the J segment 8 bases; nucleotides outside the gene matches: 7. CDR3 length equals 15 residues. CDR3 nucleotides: TGTGCCAGCAGCTTAGGCGGCAGCGGGGGGGTTACCCAGTACTTC. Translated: CASSLGGSGGVTQYF.

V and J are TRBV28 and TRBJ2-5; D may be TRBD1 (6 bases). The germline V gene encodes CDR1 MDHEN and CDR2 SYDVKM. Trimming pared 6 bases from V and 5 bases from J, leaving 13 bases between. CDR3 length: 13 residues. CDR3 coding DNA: TGTGCCAGCAGCCCCCTGGGGGCGGAGACCCAGTACTTC. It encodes CASSPLGAETQYF.

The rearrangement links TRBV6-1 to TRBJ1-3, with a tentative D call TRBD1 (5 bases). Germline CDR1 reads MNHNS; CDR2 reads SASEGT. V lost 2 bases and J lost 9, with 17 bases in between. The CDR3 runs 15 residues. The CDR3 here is CASSEPSGGASTIYF. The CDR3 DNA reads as TGTGCCAGCAGTGAACCATCCGGGGGAGCATCCACCATATATTTT.

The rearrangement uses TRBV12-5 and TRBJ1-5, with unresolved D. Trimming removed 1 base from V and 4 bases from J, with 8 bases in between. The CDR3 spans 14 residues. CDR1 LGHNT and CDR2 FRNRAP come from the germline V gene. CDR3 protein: CASGLGLANQPQHF. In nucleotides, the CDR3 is TGTGCTAGTGGTTTGGGGCTGGCTAATCAGCCCCAGCATTTT.

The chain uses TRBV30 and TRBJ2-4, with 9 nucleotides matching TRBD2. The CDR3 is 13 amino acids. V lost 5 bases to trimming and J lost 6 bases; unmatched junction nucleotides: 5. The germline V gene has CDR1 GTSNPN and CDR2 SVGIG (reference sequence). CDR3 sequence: CAWASGEGNIQYF. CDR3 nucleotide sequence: TGTGCCTGGGCTAGCGGGGAGGGAAACATTCAGTACTTC.

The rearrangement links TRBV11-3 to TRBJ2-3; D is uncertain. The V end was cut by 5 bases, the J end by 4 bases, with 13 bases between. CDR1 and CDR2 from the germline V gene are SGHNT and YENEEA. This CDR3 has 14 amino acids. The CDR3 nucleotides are TGTGCCAGCAGCCCCCGAGACGGGTCAGATACGCAGTATTTT. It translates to CASSPRDGSDTQYF.

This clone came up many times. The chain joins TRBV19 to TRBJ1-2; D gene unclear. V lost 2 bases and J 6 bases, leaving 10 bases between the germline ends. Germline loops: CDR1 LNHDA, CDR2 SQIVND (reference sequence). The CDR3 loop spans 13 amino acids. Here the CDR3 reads CASSIYDPDGYTF. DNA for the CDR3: TGTGCCAGTAGTATATATGATCCGGATGGCTACACCTTC. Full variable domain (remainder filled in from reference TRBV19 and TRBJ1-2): DGGITQSPKYLFRKEGQNVTLSCEQNLNHDAMYWYRQDPGQGLRLIYYSQIVNDFQKGDIAEGYSVSREKKESFPLTVTSAQKNPTAFYLCASSIYDPDGYTFGSGTRLTVV.

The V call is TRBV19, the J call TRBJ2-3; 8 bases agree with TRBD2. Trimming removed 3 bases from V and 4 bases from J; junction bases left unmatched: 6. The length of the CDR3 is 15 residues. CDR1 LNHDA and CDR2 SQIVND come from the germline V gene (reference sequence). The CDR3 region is CASSMGSGVADTQYF. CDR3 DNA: TGTGCCAGTAGTATGGGTAGCGGGGTGGCAGATACGCAGTATTTT.

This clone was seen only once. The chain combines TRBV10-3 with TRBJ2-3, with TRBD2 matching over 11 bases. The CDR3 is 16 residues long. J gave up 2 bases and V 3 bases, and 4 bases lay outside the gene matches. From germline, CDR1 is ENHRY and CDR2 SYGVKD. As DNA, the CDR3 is TGTGCCATCAGTGATCGTAGCGGGGGGGCCACAGATACGCAGTATTTT. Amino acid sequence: CAISDRSGGATDTQYF.

Here the CDR3 reads CASSWTGGETQYF. The CDR3 coding sequence is TGTGCCAGCAGCTGGACAGGGGGTGAGACCCAGTACTTC. The rearrangement uses TRBV5-6 and TRBJ2-5; 10 bases are a match to TRBD1. Per the germline V gene, CDR1 is SGHDT and CDR2 is YYEEEE. The CDR3 contains 13 residues. V dropped 3 bases and J dropped 5; count of bases not matched to a gene: 1.

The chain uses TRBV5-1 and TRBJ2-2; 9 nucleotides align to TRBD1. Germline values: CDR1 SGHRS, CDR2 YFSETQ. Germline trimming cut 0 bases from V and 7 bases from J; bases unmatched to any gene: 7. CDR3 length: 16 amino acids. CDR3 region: CASSLVGQGNYGELFF. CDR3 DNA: TGCGCCAGCAGCTTGGTGGGACAGGGAAACTACGGGGAGCTGTTTTTT.

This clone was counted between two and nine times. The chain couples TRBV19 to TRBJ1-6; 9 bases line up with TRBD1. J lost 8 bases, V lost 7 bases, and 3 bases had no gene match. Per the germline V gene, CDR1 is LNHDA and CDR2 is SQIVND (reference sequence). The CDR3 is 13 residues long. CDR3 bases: TGTGCCAGTAACCGGGACAGGGATTCACCCCTCCACTTT. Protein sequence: CASNRDRDSPLHF.

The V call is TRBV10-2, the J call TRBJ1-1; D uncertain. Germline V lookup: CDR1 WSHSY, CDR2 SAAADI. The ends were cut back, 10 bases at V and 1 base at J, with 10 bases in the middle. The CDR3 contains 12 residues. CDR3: CATLGRNTEAFF. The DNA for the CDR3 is TGCGCCACCTTGGGGAGGAACACTGAAGCTTTCTTT.

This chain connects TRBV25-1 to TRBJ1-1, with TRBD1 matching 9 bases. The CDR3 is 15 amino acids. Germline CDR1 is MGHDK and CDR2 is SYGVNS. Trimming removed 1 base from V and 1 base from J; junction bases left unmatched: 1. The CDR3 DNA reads TGTGCCAGCAGTGAATGGGGACAGGGGAACACTGAAGCTTTCTTT. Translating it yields CASSEWGQGNTEAFF.

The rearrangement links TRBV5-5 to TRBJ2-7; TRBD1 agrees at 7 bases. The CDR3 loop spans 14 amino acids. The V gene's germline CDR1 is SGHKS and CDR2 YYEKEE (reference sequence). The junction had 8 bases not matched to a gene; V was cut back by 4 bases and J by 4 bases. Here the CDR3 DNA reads TGTGCCAGCAGCCGTCTAGGCAGGGGGTACGAGCAGTACTTC. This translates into CASSRLGRGYEQYF.

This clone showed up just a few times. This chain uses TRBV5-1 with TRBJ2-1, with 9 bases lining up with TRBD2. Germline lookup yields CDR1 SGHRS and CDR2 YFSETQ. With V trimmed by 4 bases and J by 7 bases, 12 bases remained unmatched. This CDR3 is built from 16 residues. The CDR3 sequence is CASSRFAERGANEQFF. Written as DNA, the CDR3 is TGCGCCAGCAGCCGATTCGCGGAGCGGGGGGCTAATGAGCAGTTCTTC.

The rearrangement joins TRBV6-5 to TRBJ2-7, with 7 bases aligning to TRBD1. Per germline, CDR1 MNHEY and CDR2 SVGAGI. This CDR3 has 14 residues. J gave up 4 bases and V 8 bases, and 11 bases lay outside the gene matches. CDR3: CASGRDRNGYEQYF. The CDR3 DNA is TGTGCCAGCGGCCGGGACAGAAATGGTTACGAGCAGTACTTC.

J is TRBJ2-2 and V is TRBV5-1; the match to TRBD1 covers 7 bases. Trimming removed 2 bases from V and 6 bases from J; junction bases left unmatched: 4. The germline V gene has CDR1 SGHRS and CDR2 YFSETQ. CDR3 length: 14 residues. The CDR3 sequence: CASSLDDRAGELFF. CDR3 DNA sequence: TGCGCCAGCAGCTTAGATGACAGGGCCGGGGAGCTGTTTTTT. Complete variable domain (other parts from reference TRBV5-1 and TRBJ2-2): KAGVTQTPRYLIKTRGQQVTLSCSPISGHRSVSWYQQTPGQGLQFLFEYFSETQRNKGNFPGRFSGRQFSNSRSEMNVSTLELGDSALYLCASSLDDRAGELFFGEGSRLTVL.

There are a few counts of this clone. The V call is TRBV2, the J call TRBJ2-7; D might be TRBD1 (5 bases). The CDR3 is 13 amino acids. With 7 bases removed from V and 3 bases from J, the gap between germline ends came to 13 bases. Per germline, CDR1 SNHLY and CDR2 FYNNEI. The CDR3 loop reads CASKSLGHYEQYF. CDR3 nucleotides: TGTGCCAGCAAGAGTCTAGGACACTACGAGCAGTACTTC. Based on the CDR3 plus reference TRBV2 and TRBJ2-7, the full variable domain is EPEVTQTPSHQVTQMGQEVILRCVPISNHLYFYWYRQILGQKVEFLVSFYNNEISEKSEIFDDQFSVERPDGSNFTLKIRSTKLEDSAMYFCASKSLGHYEQYFGPGTRLTVT.